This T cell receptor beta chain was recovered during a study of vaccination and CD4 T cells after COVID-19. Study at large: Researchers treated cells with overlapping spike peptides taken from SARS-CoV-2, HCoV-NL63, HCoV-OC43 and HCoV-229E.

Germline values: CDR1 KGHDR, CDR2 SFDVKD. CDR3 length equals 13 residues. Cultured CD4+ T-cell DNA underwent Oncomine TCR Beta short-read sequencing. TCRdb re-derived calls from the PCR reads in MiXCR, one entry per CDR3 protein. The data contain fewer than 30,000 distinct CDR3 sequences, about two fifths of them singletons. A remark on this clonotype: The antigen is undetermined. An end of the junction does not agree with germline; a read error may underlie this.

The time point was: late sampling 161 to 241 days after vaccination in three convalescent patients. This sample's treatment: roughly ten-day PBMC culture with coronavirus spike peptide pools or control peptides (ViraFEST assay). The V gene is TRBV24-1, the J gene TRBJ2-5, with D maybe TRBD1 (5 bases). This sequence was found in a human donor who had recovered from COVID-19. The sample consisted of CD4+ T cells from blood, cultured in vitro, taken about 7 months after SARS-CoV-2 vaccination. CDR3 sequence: CASSKDTQETQYF. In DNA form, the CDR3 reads TGTGCCAGCAGTAAGGACACACAAGAGACCCAGTACTTC.